A single sample gave rise to the 12 T cell receptor beta chains below, sequenced in a study of T cell responses to AZD1222 COVID-19 vaccine. Only in-frame clones appear in the TCRdb table, and some are missing; sequencing was by immunoSEQ multiplex PCR. The profile shows some 130,000 clones, around 86% of them singletons. This sample comprised peripheral blood, obtained on day 0 of AZD1222 vaccination. The receptors shown here come from an adult in good health.

The V and J genes are TRBV2 and TRBJ2-1; a weak D match, TRBD2 (5 bases). The germline gives CDR1 SNHLY, CDR2 FYNNEI. CDR3 length: 15 amino acids. Trimming removed 1 base from V and 9 bases from J, with 16 bases in between. The CDR3 spells CASSEVPADRGEQFF. The CDR3 nucleotides read TGTGCCAGCAGTGAAGTCCCGGCAGACCGGGGTGAGCAGTTCTTC.

This chain joins TRBV5-8 and TRBJ1-2, with D unclear. The V and J ends lost 1 base and 6 bases respectively, with 10 bases between them. The CDR3 is 13 amino acids. Germline CDR1 SGHTS, CDR2 YDEGEE. The CDR3 nucleotides read TGTGCCAGCAGCTTGAAGCGCGATGATGGCTACACCTTC. It encodes CASSLKRDDGYTF.

V gene TRBV2 combines with J gene TRBJ2-1; 12 bases line up with TRBD2. CDR3 length: 16 residues. Germline V CDR1 and CDR2: SNHLY, FYNNEI. V lost 5 bases and J lost 0; bases outside the gene matches: 2. The CDR3 sequence is CASSPSGGVSYNEQFF. CDR3 bases: TGTGCCAGCAGTCCTAGCGGGGGGGTCTCCTACAATGAGCAGTTCTTC. The variable domain in full, completed from reference TRBV2 and TRBJ2-1, reads EPEVTQTPSHQVTQMGQEVILRCVPISNHLYFYWYRQILGQKVEFLVSFYNNEISEKSEIFDDQFSVERPDGSNFTLKIRSTKLEDSAMYFCASSPSGGVSYNEQFFGPGTRLTVL.

This chain uses TRBV5-1 with TRBJ2-5; a weak D match, TRBD2 (6 bases). Per germline, CDR1 SGHRS and CDR2 YFSETQ. The CDR3 covers 12 residues. V lost 2 bases, J lost 7 bases, and 9 bases lay in between. CDR3: CASSFSGGTQYF. In nucleotides, the CDR3 is TGCGCCAGCAGCTTCTCCGGGGGGACCCAGTACTTC.

This chain uses TRBV7-2 with TRBJ2-2, with D possibly TRBD2 on 6 matching bases. From germline, CDR1 is SGHTA and CDR2 FQGNSA. V gave up 5 bases and J gave up 6 bases, with 16 bases separating them. The CDR3 spans 15 residues. The CDR3 region has the DNA TGTGCCAGCAGCCTGGGGGACTGGAAGGCCGGGGAGCTGTTTTTT. Encoded protein: CASSLGDWKAGELFF.

This clone appeared many times. The genes are TRBV27 and TRBJ2-1; D is perhaps TRBD2 (7 bases). V was trimmed by 7 bases and J by 7 bases, leaving 17 bases between them. The CDR3 is 14 amino acids. Germline V CDR1 and CDR2: MNHEY, SMNVEV (reference sequence). CDR3: CASNGGGLINEQFF. The CDR3 bases are TGTGCCAGCAACGGCGGGGGCCTCATTAATGAGCAGTTCTTC.

Here the CDR3 DNA reads TGTGCCATCAGTGAGTCGGGTATGACCCAGTACTTC. Translation: CAISESGMTQYF. The V and J genes are TRBV10-3 and TRBJ2-5, with D unclear. V lost 0 bases and J lost 7, with 6 bases in between. Germline assignment: CDR1 ENHRY and CDR2 SYGVKD. The CDR3 is 12 residues long.

The genes are TRBV3-1 (or the pseudogene TRBV3-2) and TRBJ2-6; 10 positions agree with TRBD2. The CDR3 consists of 19 residues. V trimming: 2 bases; J trimming: 4 bases; junction bases outside the gene matches: 11. CDR1 and CDR2 (germline): LGHDT, YNNKEL (reference sequence). CDR3: CASSQFPGLAGAGANVLTF. CDR3 bases: TGTGCCAGCAGCCAATTTCCGGGGCTAGCGGGGGCAGGGGCCAACGTCCTGACTTTC.

This chain connects TRBV7-2 to TRBJ2-5; D is perhaps TRBD1 or TRBD2 (5 bases each). This CDR3 is built from 14 residues. The ends were cut back, 7 bases at V and 4 bases at J, with 16 bases in the middle. The germline CDR1 and CDR2 sequences are SGHTA and FQGNSA. The CDR3 DNA reads as TGTGCCAGCACTACATTTGGGGACGGAGAGACCCAGTACTTC. Translating gives CASTTFGDGETQYF.

Comment on this clone: The junction shows a germline mismatch at one end, possibly a read error. The V and J genes are TRBV7-7 and TRBJ2-5; D gene unclear. The CDR3 runs to 14 residues. CDR1 and CDR2 from the germline V gene are SSHAT and FNYEAQ (reference sequence). CDR3: CASSQSTAQETQYF. CDR3 sequence (DNA): TGTGCTAGCAGCCAAAGTACAGCCCAAGAGACCCAGTACTTC.

The CDR3, as DNA: TGTGCCAGCAGCCAAGGACAGGGAGGGTTCAATCAGCCCCAGCATTTT. Translating it yields CASSQGQGGFNQPQHF. This sequence joins TRBV21-1 and TRBJ1-5. TRBV21-1 is designated a pseudogene. The CDR3 loop spans 16 amino acids.

This clone was picked up one time. V gene TRBV29-1 combines with J gene TRBJ2-7; 9 positions match TRBD1. Per the germline V gene, CDR1 is SQVTM and CDR2 is ANQGSEA. The V segment lost 6 bases and the J segment 4 bases; nucleotides outside the gene matches: 13. This CDR3 contains 15 residues. CDR3 nucleotides: TGCAGCGTAATACCGGGACAGGGTCAGGGGTACGAGCAGTACTTC. Its translation is CSVIPGQGQGYEQYF.